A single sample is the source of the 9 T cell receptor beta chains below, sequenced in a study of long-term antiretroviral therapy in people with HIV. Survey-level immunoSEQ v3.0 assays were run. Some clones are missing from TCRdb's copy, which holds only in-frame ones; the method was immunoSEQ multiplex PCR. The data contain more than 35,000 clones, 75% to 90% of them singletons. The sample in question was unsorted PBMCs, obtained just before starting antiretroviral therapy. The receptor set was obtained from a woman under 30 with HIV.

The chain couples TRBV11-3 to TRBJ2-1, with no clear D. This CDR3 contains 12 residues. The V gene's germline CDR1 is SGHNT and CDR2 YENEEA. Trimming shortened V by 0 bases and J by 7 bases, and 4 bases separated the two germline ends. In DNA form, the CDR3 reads TGTGCCAGCAGCTTAGATACGAATGAGCAGTTCTTC. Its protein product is CASSLDTNEQFF. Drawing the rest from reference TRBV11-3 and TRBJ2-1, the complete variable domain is EAGVVQSPRYKIIEKKQPVAFWCNPISGHNTLYWYLQNLGQGPELLIRYENEEAVDDSQLPKDRFSAERLKGVDSTLKIQPAELGDSAVYLCASSLDTNEQFFGPGTRLTVL.

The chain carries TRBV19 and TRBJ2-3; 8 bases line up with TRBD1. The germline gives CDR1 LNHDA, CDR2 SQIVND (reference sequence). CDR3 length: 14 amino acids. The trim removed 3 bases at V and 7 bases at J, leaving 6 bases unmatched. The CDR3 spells CASSMDRDRHTQYF. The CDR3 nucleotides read TGTGCCAGTAGTATGGACCGGGACAGGCATACGCAGTATTTT.

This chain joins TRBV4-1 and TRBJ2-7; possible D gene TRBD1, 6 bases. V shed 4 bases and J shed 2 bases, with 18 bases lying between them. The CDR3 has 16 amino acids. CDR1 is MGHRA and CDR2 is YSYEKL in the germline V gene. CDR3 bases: TGCGCCAGCAGCCTCTCCTCGGACAGACCTACCTACGAGCAGTACTTC. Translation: CASSLSSDRPTYEQYF.

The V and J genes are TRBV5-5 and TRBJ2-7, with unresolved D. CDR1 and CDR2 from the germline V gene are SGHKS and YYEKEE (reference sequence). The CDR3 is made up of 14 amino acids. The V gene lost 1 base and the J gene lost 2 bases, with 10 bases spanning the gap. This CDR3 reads CASSLMVSPYEQYF. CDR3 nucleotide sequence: TGTGCCAGCAGCTTGATGGTCAGCCCCTACGAGCAGTACTTC.

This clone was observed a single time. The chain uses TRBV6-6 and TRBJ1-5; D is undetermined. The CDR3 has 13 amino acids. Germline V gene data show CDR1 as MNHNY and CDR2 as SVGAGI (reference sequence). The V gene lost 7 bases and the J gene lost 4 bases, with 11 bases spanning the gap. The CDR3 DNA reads TGTGCCAGCAATTTCGAACCAAATCAGCCCCAGCATTTT. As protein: CASNFEPNQPQHF.

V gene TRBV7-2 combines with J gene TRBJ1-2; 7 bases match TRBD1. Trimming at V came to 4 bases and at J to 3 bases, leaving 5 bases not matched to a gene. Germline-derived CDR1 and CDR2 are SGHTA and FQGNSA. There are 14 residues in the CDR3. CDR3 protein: CASSSVTGDYGYTF. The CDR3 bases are TGTGCCAGCAGCTCCGTAACAGGGGACTATGGCTACACCTTC.

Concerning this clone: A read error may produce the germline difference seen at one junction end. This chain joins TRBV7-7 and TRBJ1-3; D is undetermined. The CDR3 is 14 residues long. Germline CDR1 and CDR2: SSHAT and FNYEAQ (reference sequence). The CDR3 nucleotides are TGTGCTAGCAGCCTTGGGCCAAGCGGAAACACCATATATTTT. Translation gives CASSLGPSGNTIYF.

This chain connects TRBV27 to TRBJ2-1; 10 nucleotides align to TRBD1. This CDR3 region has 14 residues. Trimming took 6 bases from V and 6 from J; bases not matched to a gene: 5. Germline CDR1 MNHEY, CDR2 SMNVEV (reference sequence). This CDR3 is CASSLGQGSNEQFF. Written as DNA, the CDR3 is TGTGCCAGCAGCCTGGGACAGGGGAGCAATGAGCAGTTCTTC.

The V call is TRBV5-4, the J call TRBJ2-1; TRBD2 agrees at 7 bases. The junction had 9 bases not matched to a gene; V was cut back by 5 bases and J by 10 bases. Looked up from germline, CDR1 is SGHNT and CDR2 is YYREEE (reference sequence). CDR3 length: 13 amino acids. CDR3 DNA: TGTGCCAGCAGTTCTAACCTACTAGCGGAGCAGTTCTTC. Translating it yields CASSSNLLAEQFF.